The sequence of this T cell receptor (beta chain) was determined in a study of tumor and adjacent non-tumor tissue in lung cancer. At the level of the study: The cohort had approximately 13 adenocarcinoma, a couple of squamous cell and 1 small cell patients. Whole-study findings and limits: Tumor repertoires had a smaller top 100 clone share than normal lung. Compared with tumor, normal lung showed significantly lower TCR diversity.

Three rounds of nested PCR, following a modified ARM-PCR protocol, produced the TCRbeta library. MiXCR, run by TCRdb on the multiplex PCR reads, gives a single entry per CDR3 protein. The sample consists of 85,000 or so distinct CDR3 sequences, approximately 73% of them appearing once. No cell sorting was done before RNA was extracted from the tissue. More than 3 cm separated this lung sample from the edge of the tumor. Between August and November 2014, newly diagnosed, chemotherapy-naive lung cancer patients underwent thoracic surgery in China. About this clonotype: Antigen: not known. Its ends do not fully match the called genes, so a read error is possible.

The TCR comes from a woman aged 45-65 years with non-small cell lung cancer. Input material: distant non-tumor lung tissue.

CDR3 sequence: CAAREGNYGYTF. CDR3 bases: TGCGCCGCCAGGGAAGGGAACTATGGCTACACCTTC. The chain uses TRBV12-3 or TRBV12-4 and TRBJ1-2, with D tentatively TRBD1 (5 bases). The CDR3 consists of 12 residues.